What follows are 9 T cell receptor beta chains derived from one specimen sequenced in a study of blood T cells in healthy people across ages. The use of a sample-barcoded 5' primer and a J-beta primer mix characterized a second PCR of roughly 6 to 12 cycles. TCRdb ran MiXCR on the 5' RACE reads and lists one entry per CDR3 protein. The data hold approximately 810,000 distinct CDR3 sequences, with under 30% observed a single time. Sequencing was performed on blood. These receptors were obtained from a woman at least 80 years old in good health.

There are a few counts of this clonotype. In nucleotides, the CDR3 is TGTGCCAGCAATCCCCAGGGAGGGTCCTACAATGAGCAGTTCTTC. Translating it yields CASNPQGGSYNEQFF. V is TRBV2 and J is TRBJ2-1; 7 bases are a match to TRBD2. Trimming cost V 7 bases and J 1 base; bases outside gene matches: 7. In germline, CDR1 is SNHLY, CDR2 FYNNEI. CDR3 length equals 15 residues.

A few counts support this clonotype. Given a much more abundant clone one base away, this may be a read error. The CDR3 sequence is CANSRGLAGSNNEQFF. The CDR3 region has the DNA TGTGCCAACAGCCGGGGACTAGCGGGGTCAAACAATGAGCAGTTCTTC. The chain combines TRBV3-1 with TRBJ2-1, with TRBD2 matching 13 bases. CDR1 is LGHDT, CDR2 YNNKEL, per germline (reference sequence). The CDR3 runs to 16 residues.

V and J are TRBV5-1 and TRBJ2-5; maybe TRBD1 (7 bases). The germline V gene encodes CDR1 SGHRS and CDR2 YFSETQ. This CDR3 contains 14 residues. Trimming took 5 bases from V and 11 from J, leaving 22 bases between them. The DNA for the CDR3 is TGCGCCAGCAGGCGGGACAGCCTGCAGGATGAGCAGTACTTC. Its protein is CASRRDSLQDEQYF. The complete variable domain, with remaining parts taken from reference TRBV5-1 and TRBJ2-5, reads KAGVTQTPRYLIKTRGQQVTLSCSPISGHRSVSWYQQTPGQGLQFLFEYFSETQRNKGNFPGRFSGRQFSNSRSEMNVSTLELGDSALYLCASRRDSLQDEQYFGPGTRLLVL.

This clonotype has only a few counts. The rearrangement joins TRBV28 to TRBJ1-4; possibly TRBD1 for D (5 bases). The length of the CDR3 is 15 residues. Germline V CDR1 and CDR2: MDHEN, SYDVKM. Trimming left V 6 bases short and J 8 bases short, with 19 bases between. The CDR3, as DNA: TGTGCCAGCAGCCAAGAACAGGTGGCAAGGGAAAAACTGTTTTTT. Translated: CASSQEQVAREKLFF.

As concerns this clonotype: Possible read error: a much larger clone is one base away. The chain is built from TRBV14 and TRBJ1-2; 8 bases line up with TRBD1. The germline V gene has CDR1 SGHDN and CDR2 FVKESK. This CDR3 contains 17 residues. The DNA for the CDR3 is TGTGCCAGCAGCCACGTGGGCGACAGGGGAAAGAACTATGACTACACCTTC. It specifies CASSHVGDRGKNYDYTF.

The gene calls are TRBV18 and TRBJ2-2; D is tentatively TRBD1 or TRBD2 (5 bases each). V was clipped by 9 bases and J by 2 bases, with 10 bases between them. Germline-derived CDR1 and CDR2 are KGHSH and LQKENI. This CDR3 spans 13 amino acids. The CDR3 coding sequence is TGTGCCAGTCGGGACCGCAACACCGGGGAGCTGTTTTTT. Its translation: CASRDRNTGELFF.

The J gene is TRBJ1-2, the V gene TRBV6-1, with D perhaps matching TRBD1 (5 bases). Germline CDR1 is MNHNS and CDR2 is SASEGT. The CDR3 is made up of 15 amino acids. The V end lost 2 bases, the J end lost 2 bases, and 12 bases lay between the germline ends. This CDR3 is CASSEKVWGNYGYTF. The DNA of the CDR3 is TGTGCCAGCAGTGAAAAGGTGTGGGGGAACTATGGCTACACCTTC.

This clonotype was seen more than once but under ten times. V is TRBV6-1 and J is TRBJ1-4, with D perhaps TRBD1 (6 bases). The CDR3 consists of 12 residues. In germline, CDR1 is MNHNS, CDR2 SASEGT. The ends were cut back, 7 bases at V and 8 bases at J, with 11 bases in the middle. The CDR3 DNA follows: TGTGCCAGCACCCGGGGGGCGGAAAAACTGTTTTTT. Translated, it gives CASTRGAEKLFF.

Concerning this clonotype: With a much larger clone just one base away, this may be a read error. The rearrangement joins TRBV6-1 to TRBJ2-7; possible D gene TRBD1, 6 bases. Per germline, CDR1 MNHNS and CDR2 SASEGT. CDR3 length equals 14 residues. The V end was cut by 4 bases, the J end by 1 base, with 11 bases between. The CDR3 reads CASSARQESYEQYV. CDR3 DNA: TGTGCCAGCAGTGCCAGACAGGAATCCTACGAGCAGTACGTC.